The present T cell receptor (beta chain) was sequenced within a study of cytomegalovirus exposure and HLA in healthy donors (dated by TCRdb to 2016 to 2017). A note on the overall study: An earlier analysis of several hundred of the donors reported 250 to 350 Gb of sequence data and 117 million unique TCR beta sequences obtained from around 170 million T cells. An early release covering roughly 600 HLA-typed donors comprised approximately 300 gigabases of sequencing data and approximately 80 million unique TCR sequences. To predict cytomegalovirus infection status, the study combined high-throughput TCR immunosequencing, statistical association of individual TCRs with disease status, and machine learning. To decide whether each TCR beta V gene segment behaved as functional or pseudogenic, an earlier analysis of some 540 of the donors relied on high-throughput TCR beta sequencing. Every discovery cohort repertoire had been produced on one sequencing platform. Both class I and class II loci were covered by HLA typing, at four-digit resolution. Genome-wide SNP genotypes for about 65% of the roughly 670 donors were used in a later genetic analysis, which treated that subset as a discovery cohort. In the later analysis, no new phenotypic data were used to find candidate immune exposures; instead, reliance was placed on TCR beta sequences and their occurrence across donors. Four or five DR-DQ haplotypes were handled as single units for association and clustering because linkage in the cohort was strong. A later analysis re-examined previously published TCR beta repertoires from around 670 donors and added high-resolution HLA genotyping to investigate patterns of TCR occurrence. Along with the approximately 650-subject first cohort, a separate validation cohort of over a hundred different subjects was used. Among 398 genotyped donors of the cohort, an average of around 240,000 unique TCR beta nucleotide sequences were sequenced per donor, approximately 20% of them non-productive. The genetic ancestry cluster associated with self-reported Caucasian donors included over 80% of the roughly 390 genotyped donors. Donor age, sex, ethnicity and CMV serostatus were compiled alongside the repertoire data. The aim of the study was to test whether cataloging public T cell receptors could identify signatures of past pathogen exposure. Typing coverage differed by locus: A, B, C, DRB1 and DQB1 were typed in about 629-630 donors, DQA1 in 500 to 550, DPA1 in over 600, and DPB1 in about 450. The study profiled the T cell repertoires of more than 500 subjects by immunosequencing and related them to cytomegalovirus serostatus.

The library relied on the immunoSEQ multiplex PCR assay. For the multiplex PCR, a mixture combining 60 forward primers for TCR Vbeta segments and 13 reverse primers for TCR Jbeta segments was used. Amplification of the CDR3 region of rearranged TCR beta genes was performed with a multiplex PCR assay on genomic DNA. On the Illumina HiSeq System, the amplified TCR beta libraries were sequenced as 87-base-pair reads. The authors' analysis ran thus. Across the 500 to 750 repertoires, a later analysis counted about 81 million unique TCR beta chains, some 11 million of which were shared by at least two donors. A nearest-neighbor algorithm error-corrected the raw reads and collapsed the reads into unique sequences, merging closely related sequences to remove PCR and sequencing errors. To assign V, D and J gene segments, CDR3 sequences were aligned to IMGT reference sequences. For a sequence to be retained, at least a six-nucleotide match to both a V gene segment and a J gene segment was required. Rearrangements were called productive when the CDR3 lacked stop codons and stayed in frame with V and J; all others were non-productive. Following IMGT convention, CDR3 was defined as the stretch from the second conserved V-encoded cysteine up to the conserved J-encoded phenylalanine. Sequences without an unambiguous match to a single V gene segment were excluded from the earlier analysis of 500 to 700 of the donors. An earlier analysis of approximately 590 of the donors classified V segments as functional when productive rearrangements were above 56.7% and as segregating when the standard deviation between donors was above 5%. A statistical classification framework was developed to diagnose cytomegalovirus status using the catalog of TCR beta chain sequences. In a later analysis, V and J genes were assigned by comparing TCR nucleotide sequences against IMGT/GENE-DB human TR gene sequences. In a later analysis, CDR3 sequences and most-parsimonious VDJ recombination scenarios were assigned using the TCRdist pipeline. A later analysis defined each TCR beta chain by its CDR3 amino acid sequence plus V-gene family, and excluded reads lacking a unique V-gene family. A later analysis removed 592 highly shared, low-generation-probability nucleotide sequences to deal with suspected cross-contamination and a sequencing artifact. In a later analysis, a clonal expansion index for each public chain was calculated from normalized within-repertoire ranks of inferred template counts. In a later analysis, generation probabilities were computed using a VDJ recombination model fitted to out-of-frame rearrangements, and the results were checked against IGoR. In a later analysis, TCR-TCR, TCR-HLA and TCR-CMV co-occurrence was scored with hypergeometric tests, and a repertoire-size bias correction was applied to TCR pairs. A later analysis estimated false discovery rates by permuting HLA or CMV assignments 20 times. In a later analysis, co-occurring TCRs were grouped using DBSCAN, with TCRdist sequence similarity added in when clustering inside HLA-allele-positive subsets. Repertoires with fewer than 30,000 or more than 120,000 public chains, plus five repertoires with anomalous nucleotide sharing, were excluded from co-occurrence clustering. TCRdb stores this immuneACCESS table with in-frame sequences only. Part of the clones is absent; in the studies checked, under half of the shortfall reflects unresolved V genes, and no reason is known for the rest. V, J and clone size are those of that table, while D and trimming were read from the DNA. This sample's listing comprises 200,000 to 250,000 clones. Less than 1% of the sample is taken by the ten largest.

Inclusive of the bounding cysteine and phenylalanine, the CDR3 is 15 residues long. The entry retains the CDR3 DNA only, 45 bases that are in frame from base 1. Relative to germline, V is 2 bases shorter and J is 3 bases shorter, with 14 bases between their ends. The germline V gene gives CDR1 as SGHDT and CDR2 as YYEEEE. Remarks on this clone: Its antigen has not been determined.

Results the study describes overall, beyond this receptor: A later analysis associated 15,000 to 20,000 TCR beta sequences with specific HLA alleles at a false discovery rate of 0.05. In a later analysis, HLA-associated TCR beta chains showed more clonal expansion and lower generation probabilities than non-associated chains that were equally common. Immune exposure information for the cohort was limited to CMV serostatus. According to a later analysis, parvovirus B19, influenza, CMV and Epstein-Barr virus appeared linked to several top co-occurrence clusters. In a later genetic analysis, a missense DCLRE1C variant was associated with V-gene and J-gene trimming of TCR beta chains, and the association was replicated in an independent cohort. While some public TCRs were present in many individuals, most TCR sequences turned up only very rarely across donors. An earlier analysis of several hundred of the donors showed that most TCR beta V segments appeared in productive rearrangements either about 87% or about 30% of the time, which broadly matched IMGT annotations. Because HLA typing was unavailable for some donors at each locus, only the typed subset was used in association tests. In vitro tests confirmed that a few of the cytomegalovirus-associated TCR beta chains recognize cytomegalovirus antigens. Some IMGT-functional V segments, including TRBV6-2 and TRBV6-3, could not be distinguished by the 87-base-pair reads and were therefore excluded. The study gave a list of some 150 TCR beta chains associated with cytomegalovirus. Strong co-occurrence of HLA alleles, especially DR and DQ, made assigning TCR associations to individual alleles difficult. Correlated functional status among segregating V segments might reflect linkage disequilibrium, but an unknown experimental factor could not be ruled out. A cluster of highly shared sequence variants was judged likely to represent a technical artifact of the sequencing pipeline. A further reported finding was that TCR beta sequences accurately predicted the HLA-A and HLA-B alleles for most subjects in the first cohort. Because counts were too low, seventeen rarely observed V segments, including chromosome 9 orphons, were excluded from the earlier analysis of roughly 580 of the donors. Roughly uniform sequencing depth across donors was assumed in presence/absence analyses, although this assumption may not hold. In a later analysis, TCR association rates were found to vary across HLA loci, with the most associated TCRs seen for DRB1 alleles and the fewest for HLA-C alleles. This cohort had only TCR beta chains sequenced, and the lack of alpha or paired-chain data limited which features could be detected. A later genetic analysis reported fewer N-insertions in productive TCRs among donors in an Asian-associated ancestry cluster than the roughly 700-donor mean. According to the authors, the approach could potentially be generalized to other disease states and immunological phenotypes. The classifier was reported to diagnose cytomegalovirus status with high specificity and sensitivity in both the original and validation cohorts. In a later analysis, most CMV-associated TCR beta chains were found to appear HLA-restricted, with HLA associations seemingly driven largely by CMV exposure.

The cohort was made up of 500 to 800 healthy bone marrow donors. At the time of sampling, every cohort member was nominally healthy, though immune exposures that went unrecorded were likely present. The donor was CMV seropositive and was included in the group of 290 or so seropositive cohort members. Each donor provided a peripheral blood sample, and peripheral blood mononuclear cells were used for TCR beta sequencing. The Qiagen DNeasy Blood Extraction Kit was used to extract genomic DNA from the blood cell samples. The chain links TRBV5-6 with TRBJ2-5; TRBD1 is a weak D gene call, 6 bases matching. The receptor comes from a woman aged 25 to 39 in good health and CMV-seropositive. Sequenced: PBMCs. The nucleotides read TGTGCCAGCAGCTTCACGCAGGGGCGGAAAGAGACCCAGTACTTC. Its protein reads: CASSFTQGRKETQYF.